This TCR beta chain was recovered during a study of blood T cell repertoires in COVID-19. Recovered status in Cohort 3 required two negative PCRs, clearance, or symptom resolution. TCRdb keeps only in-frame clones here, not all; method: immunoSEQ multiplex PCR. The sample consists of roughly 340,000 clones, approximately 90% of them appearing once. The CDR3 length is 16 residues. The clonotype originates from a man younger than 35 who had recovered from COVID-19. The source material was PBMCs or T cells enriched from blood (not recorded which). The V call is TRBV21-1, the J call TRBJ1-1; the listed D gene, TRBD1, was not tested against the DNA. TRBV21-1 is tagged as a pseudogene. The CDR3 coding sequence is TGTGCCAGCAGCCCAGGGGGACAGGACCTGAACACTGAAGCTTTCTTT. It codes for CASSPGGQDLNTEAFF.